The 21 T cell receptor beta chains listed next were all sequenced from one sample in a study of preoperative IRX-2 immunotherapy in early breast cancer. The protocol was immunoSEQ multiplex PCR, while the TCRdb copy is restricted to in-frame clones and leaves out a portion. The data contain approximately 25,000 clones, approximately 72% of them singletons. Treatment here: preoperative locoregional IRX-2 cytokine immunotherapy. Specimen: lymph node tissue, collected after IRX-2 immunotherapy. The source is a human donor with breast cancer.

This clone was seen a single time. V and J are TRBV29-1 and TRBJ1-5, with unresolved D. CDR3 length: 13 residues. V was cut by 4 bases and J by 7 bases, with 14 bases left in between. CDR1 and CDR2 from the germline V gene are SQVTM and ANQGSEA. The CDR3 DNA is TGCAGCGTTGCATTGGGCCAGTACCAGCCCCAGCATTTT. Translating gives CSVALGQYQPQHF. Looking up the rest from reference TRBV29-1 and TRBJ1-5 gives the full variable domain: SAVISQKPSRDICQRGTSLTIQCQVDSQVTMMFWYRQQPGQSLTLIATANQGSEATYESGFVIDKFPISRPNLTFSTLTVSNMSPEDSSIYLCSVALGQYQPQHFGDGTRLSIL.

CDR3 region: CASVGQGMREQYF. CDR3 in DNA: TGTGCCAGCGTAGGACAGGGGATGCGCGAGCAGTACTTC. This sequence joins TRBV28 and TRBJ2-7; 9 bases match TRBD1. This CDR3 has 13 amino acids. From germline, CDR1 is MDHEN and CDR2 SYDVKM. Unmatched junction bases numbered 8, after V lost 8 bases and J lost 6 bases. The full variable domain, rest sourced from reference TRBV28 and TRBJ2-7, is DVKVTQSSRYLVKRTGEKVFLECVQDMDHENMFWYRQDPGLGLRLIYFSYDVKMKEKGDIPEGYSVSREKKERFSLILESASTNQTSMYLCASVGQGMREQYFGPGTRLTVT.

The chain links TRBV28 to TRBJ2-1, with 7 bases matching TRBD2. Trimming removed 8 bases from V and 5 bases from J; junction bases left unmatched: 9. The CDR3 has 14 amino acids. Germline V gene data show CDR1 as MDHEN and CDR2 as SYDVKM. CDR3 in amino acids: CASWGGPPHNEQFF. The CDR3 nucleotides are TGTGCCAGCTGGGGAGGGCCACCACACAATGAGCAGTTCTTC. Full variable domain (remainder filled in from reference TRBV28 and TRBJ2-1): DVKVTQSSRYLVKRTGEKVFLECVQDMDHENMFWYRQDPGLGLRLIYFSYDVKMKEKGDIPEGYSVSREKKERFSLILESASTNQTSMYLCASWGGPPHNEQFFGPGTRLTVL.

This chain links TRBV7-4 with TRBJ2-3; D tentatively fits TRBD1 or TRBD2 (6 bases each). This CDR3 region has 15 residues. V lost 3 bases and J lost 5, with 15 bases in between. Germline CDR1 reads SGHVT; CDR2 reads SQSDAQ. CDR3 sequence: CASSLGGQARDTQYF. The CDR3 bases are TGTGCCAGCAGCTTGGGGGGCCAAGCCAGAGATACGCAGTATTTT. Complete variable domain (other parts from reference TRBV7-4 and TRBJ2-3): GAGVSQSPRYKVAKRGRDVALRCDSISGHVTLYWYRQTLGQGSEVLTYSQSDAQRDKSGRPSGRFSAERPERSVSTLKIQRTEQGDSAVYLCASSLGGQARDTQYFGPGTRLTVL.

V gene TRBV2 combines with J gene TRBJ2-3, with D uncertain. The germline V and J ends were trimmed by 5 bases and 1 base, with 13 bases remaining between them. Looked up from germline, CDR1 is SNHLY and CDR2 is FYNNEI. The CDR3 sequence is 15 residues long. The CDR3 sequence is CASSPTDRGTDTQYF. CDR3 coding DNA: TGTGCCAGCAGTCCCACGGACCGCGGCACAGATACGCAGTATTTT.

The chain has TRBV18 and TRBJ1-4; 8 bases line up with TRBD1. Germline CDR1 reads KGHSH; CDR2 reads LQKENI. CDR3 size: 15 residues. V gave up 3 bases and J gave up 2 bases; unmatched junction bases: 2. DNA of the CDR3: TGTGCCAGCTCACCGGACAGGGTGACTAATGAAAAACTGTTTTTT. Protein product: CASSPDRVTNEKLFF.

The CDR3 DNA is TGCGCCAGCAGTGAGGGGTACTCTGGGGCCAACGTCCTGACTTTC. Its translation: CASSEGYSGANVLTF. The rearrangement links TRBV10-2 to TRBJ2-6; no clear D. The V end was cut by 2 bases, the J end by 0 bases, with 5 bases between. Germline V gene lookup returns CDR1 WSHSY and CDR2 SAAADI. CDR3 size: 15 residues.

This clone came up a few times. The J gene is TRBJ2-3, the V gene TRBV6-8; D gene uncertain. V lost 7 bases, J lost 1 base, and 18 bases lay in between. CDR3 length: 16 residues. CDR1 and CDR2 (germline): MNHGY, SAAAGT. DNA for the CDR3: TGTGCCAGCATTCAAGGCGAGAGTTTAGGCACAGATACGCAGTATTTT. This gives the protein CASIQGESLGTDTQYF.

The chain carries TRBV28 and TRBJ1-5; D unclear. Per the germline V gene, CDR1 is MDHEN and CDR2 is SYDVKM. V was shortened by 9 bases and J by 3 bases, with 15 bases between the two germline ends. CDR3 size: 14 residues. CDR3 residues: CASKVSNSNQPQHF. The CDR3 region has the DNA TGTGCCAGTAAGGTCTCGAATTCCAATCAGCCCCAGCATTTT.

This rearrangement joins TRBV7-1 to TRBJ2-1; TRBD1 or TRBD2 may be the D gene (5 bases each). TRBV7-1 is treated as an ORF (open reading frame) with a function not yet certain. Trimming took 4 bases from V and 2 from J, leaving 12 bases between them. This CDR3 spans 15 amino acids. The CDR3 DNA reads TGTGCCAGCAGCTTAGTTCAGGGAGCCTACAATGAGCAGTTCTTC. Translating it yields CASSLVQGAYNEQFF.

The rearrangement uses TRBV5-1 and TRBJ2-7; TRBD1 agrees at 8 bases. Germline CDR1 SGHRS, CDR2 YFSETQ. The CDR3 covers 15 residues. V lost 4 bases to trimming and J lost 4 bases; unmatched junction nucleotides: 10. CDR3 nucleotide sequence: TGCGCCAGCAGCCAGAGGCAGGGGGCAGCGTACGAGCAGTACTTC. Protein: CASSQRQGAAYEQYF.

V usage is TRBV19 and J usage is TRBJ2-7; D may correspond to TRBD1 or TRBD2 (6 bases each). From germline, CDR1 is LNHDA and CDR2 SQIVND (reference sequence). CDR3 length: 15 residues. Trimming stripped 9 bases from V and 0 bases from J, with 18 bases between. CDR3 coding DNA: TGTGCCAGCGCTCGGGGGCCTTTTTCCTCCTACGAGCAGTACTTC. As protein: CASARGPFSSYEQYF. Filled out from reference TRBV19 and TRBJ2-7, the complete variable domain reads DGGITQSPKYLFRKEGQNVTLSCEQNLNHDAMYWYRQDPGQGLRLIYYSQIVNDFQKGDIAEGYSVSREKKESFPLTVTSAQKNPTAFYLCASARGPFSSYEQYFGPGTRLTVT.

The chain has TRBV7-4 and TRBJ2-7; D may correspond to TRBD1 or TRBD2 (6 bases each). Germline CDR1 SGHVT, CDR2 SQSDAQ. Trimming removed 5 bases at V and 6 bases at J, with 17 bases between. The CDR3 covers 14 residues. The CDR3 here is CASSPGASEGEQYF. In nucleotides, the CDR3 is TGTGCCAGCAGCCCAGGGGCGTCGGAGGGCGAGCAGTACTTC.

V usage is TRBV7-7 and J usage is TRBJ2-1; 11 bases map to TRBD2. With 5 bases clipped from V and 3 bases from J, the junction kept 6 bases outside the gene matches. CDR1 and CDR2 (germline): SSHAT, FNYEAQ (reference sequence). The CDR3 loop spans 16 amino acids. CDR3 residues: CASSQLAGVFYNEQFF. CDR3 DNA sequence: TGTGCCAGCAGCCAACTAGCGGGAGTTTTCTACAATGAGCAGTTCTTC.

J is TRBJ2-1 and V is TRBV15; D may be TRBD1 (5 bases). Germline CDR1 LNHNV, CDR2 YYDKDF (reference sequence). The V and J ends lost 0 bases and 4 bases respectively, with 16 bases between them. There are 17 residues in the CDR3. The CDR3 region is CATSRDRNRLTYNEQFF. Written as DNA, the CDR3 is TGTGCCACCAGCAGAGATCGAAACAGGTTAACTTACAATGAGCAGTTCTTC. Complete variable domain (other parts from reference TRBV15 and TRBJ2-1): DAMVIQNPRYQVTQFGKPVTLSCSQTLNHNVMYWYQQKSSQAPKLLFHYYDKDFNNEADTPDNFQSRRPNTSFCFLDIRSPGLGDTAMYLCATSRDRNRLTYNEQFFGPGTRLTVL.

The J gene is TRBJ2-5, the V gene TRBV5-1; 11 positions agree with TRBD2. The J segment lost 5 bases and the V segment lost 0 bases, leaving 3 bases of the junction unmatched. Looked up from germline, CDR1 is SGHRS and CDR2 is YFSETQ. The CDR3 runs 15 residues. The CDR3, as DNA: TGCGCCAGCAGCTTGGAACTAGCGGGAGCGGAGACCCAGTACTTC. Translation gives CASSLELAGAETQYF.

This chain joins TRBV5-1 and TRBJ2-1, with TRBD2 matching over 10 bases. The CDR3 contains 16 residues. The V segment lost 4 bases and the J segment 4 bases; nucleotides outside the gene matches: 8. From germline, CDR1 is SGHRS and CDR2 YFSETQ. CDR3 DNA: TGCGCCAGCAGCGCCCCTAGCGGGAGTATATACAATGAGCAGTTCTTC. It is translated as CASSAPSGSIYNEQFF.

This clone has just a few counts. V is TRBV11-3 and J is TRBJ1-1; D not resolved. From germline, CDR1 is SGHNT and CDR2 YENEEA. The CDR3 runs to 15 residues. The germline V and J ends were trimmed by 5 bases and 4 bases, with 17 bases remaining between them. CDR3 sequence (DNA): TGTGCCAGCAGCCGGGTAAGGGAAGGAGGCACTGAAGCTTTCTTT. Protein: CASSRVREGGTEAFF. Filled out from reference TRBV11-3 and TRBJ1-1, the complete variable domain reads EAGVVQSPRYKIIEKKQPVAFWCNPISGHNTLYWYLQNLGQGPELLIRYENEEAVDDSQLPKDRFSAERLKGVDSTLKIQPAELGDSAVYLCASSRVREGGTEAFFGQGTRLTVV.

The V gene is TRBV28, the J gene TRBJ2-3; D possibly corresponds to TRBD1 (6 bases). Germline loops: CDR1 MDHEN, CDR2 SYDVKM. V was shortened by 10 bases and J by 1 base, with 18 bases between the two germline ends. There are 15 residues in the CDR3. The CDR3 coding sequence is TGTGCCACCTTCGTTGGGACACCGGGCACAGATACGCAGTATTTT. Translation gives CATFVGTPGTDTQYF.

The CDR3 DNA reads as TGTGCCAGCAGCCTCGGGACAGGGGTTCGTACCGGGGAGCTGTTTTTT. Protein product: CASSLGTGVRTGELFF. The chain joins TRBV11-3 to TRBJ2-2; TRBD1 agrees at 10 bases. Germline assignment: CDR1 SGHNT and CDR2 YENEEA. Trimming removed 5 bases from V and 5 bases from J; junction bases left unmatched: 8. The CDR3 contains 16 residues.

The J gene is TRBJ2-1, the V gene TRBV6-9; TRBD2 agrees at 9 bases. With V trimmed by 7 bases and J by 6 bases, 13 bases remained unmatched. Germline CDR1 MNHGY, CDR2 SVAAGI. The CDR3 runs 16 residues. CDR3 loop: CASTQWREGLGNEQFF. For the CDR3, the DNA is TGTGCCAGCACCCAGTGGCGGGAGGGCCTAGGCAATGAGCAGTTCTTC.